This TCR beta chain comes out of a study of blood T cell repertoires in COVID-19 (dated by TCRdb to 2018 to 2020). With respect to the entire study: Samples covering the acute and convalescent phases of COVID-19 were provided by collaborators in the United States, Italy and Spain. Nearly every sample came with metadata listing a de-identified subject ID, COVID-19 status, age in years and sex. Where available, HLA class I and class II types were taken from metadata supplied by the sample provider and were not determined by assay-based typing. Deeply sampled blood TCRbeta repertoires from subjects exposed to, actively infected with, or recovered from COVID-19 were included in the dataset. Samples came from the ongoing ImmuneRACE study (first 160 participants) plus 1,254 subjects from 6 global collaborators. The material from the prospective study consisted of cDNA or gDNA derived from T cells, B-cell-depleted T cells, or PBMCs. A freely available public database, intended as a resource for researchers studying the immune response to SARS-CoV-2, is where the repertoires were released.

TCRbeta CDR3 regions were amplified from genomic DNA by means of the immunoSEQ Assay, a bias-controlled multiplex PCR. The study's own analysis went as follows. The number of nucleated cells in each sample was estimated by amplification of reference gene primers within the assay. Sequence reads were collapsed and filtered to measure the absolute abundance of every unique TCRbeta CDR3 rearrangement. For each sample, productive Simpson clonality was calculated as the square root of Simpson's diversity index across productive rearrangements. As stored in TCRdb, this immuneACCESS dataset retains in-frame rearrangements with V and J assigned. A fraction of the clones does not appear; measured against another copy, unresolved V genes explain less than half of the discrepancy, and the remainder lacks a known reason. V and J calls and clone size follow that table, whereas D and trimming were derived from the DNA. The sample table contains 95,000 to 100,000 clones; only one count was recorded for approximately 84% of them. The ten largest clones represent about a quarter of the sample.

General study outcomes and caveats: The quantity of clinical and demographic metadata differed by source and by participant and was supplied without curation.

For CDR1 and CDR2, the germline V gene lists MDHEN and SYDVKM. For this chain, trimming is 6 bases at the V end and 8 bases at the J end, and the number of junction bases without a gene match is 6. From the cysteine up to the phenylalanine, the CDR3 has a length of 13 residues. Of the read, only the CDR3 DNA is kept; its 39 bases are in frame from base 1. With respect to this clone: Its antigen is unknown. One base away there is no much larger clone; base qualities are not given.

Collaborating institutions collected whole blood in K2EDTA tubes following their own protocols. Collaborator samples were shipped for TCRbeta analysis as frozen whole blood, isolated PBMCs, or DNA extracted from either sample type. Sequences were obtained from peripheral blood. The receptor chain draws on TRBV28 and TRBJ2-4; 8 of the junction bases match TRBD1. This receptor was obtained from a human donor in a cohort sampled during active COVID-19. The CDR3 reads CASRVGQADIQYF. The DNA sequence is given as TGTGCCAGCAGGGTGGGACAGGCGGACATTCAGTACTTC.